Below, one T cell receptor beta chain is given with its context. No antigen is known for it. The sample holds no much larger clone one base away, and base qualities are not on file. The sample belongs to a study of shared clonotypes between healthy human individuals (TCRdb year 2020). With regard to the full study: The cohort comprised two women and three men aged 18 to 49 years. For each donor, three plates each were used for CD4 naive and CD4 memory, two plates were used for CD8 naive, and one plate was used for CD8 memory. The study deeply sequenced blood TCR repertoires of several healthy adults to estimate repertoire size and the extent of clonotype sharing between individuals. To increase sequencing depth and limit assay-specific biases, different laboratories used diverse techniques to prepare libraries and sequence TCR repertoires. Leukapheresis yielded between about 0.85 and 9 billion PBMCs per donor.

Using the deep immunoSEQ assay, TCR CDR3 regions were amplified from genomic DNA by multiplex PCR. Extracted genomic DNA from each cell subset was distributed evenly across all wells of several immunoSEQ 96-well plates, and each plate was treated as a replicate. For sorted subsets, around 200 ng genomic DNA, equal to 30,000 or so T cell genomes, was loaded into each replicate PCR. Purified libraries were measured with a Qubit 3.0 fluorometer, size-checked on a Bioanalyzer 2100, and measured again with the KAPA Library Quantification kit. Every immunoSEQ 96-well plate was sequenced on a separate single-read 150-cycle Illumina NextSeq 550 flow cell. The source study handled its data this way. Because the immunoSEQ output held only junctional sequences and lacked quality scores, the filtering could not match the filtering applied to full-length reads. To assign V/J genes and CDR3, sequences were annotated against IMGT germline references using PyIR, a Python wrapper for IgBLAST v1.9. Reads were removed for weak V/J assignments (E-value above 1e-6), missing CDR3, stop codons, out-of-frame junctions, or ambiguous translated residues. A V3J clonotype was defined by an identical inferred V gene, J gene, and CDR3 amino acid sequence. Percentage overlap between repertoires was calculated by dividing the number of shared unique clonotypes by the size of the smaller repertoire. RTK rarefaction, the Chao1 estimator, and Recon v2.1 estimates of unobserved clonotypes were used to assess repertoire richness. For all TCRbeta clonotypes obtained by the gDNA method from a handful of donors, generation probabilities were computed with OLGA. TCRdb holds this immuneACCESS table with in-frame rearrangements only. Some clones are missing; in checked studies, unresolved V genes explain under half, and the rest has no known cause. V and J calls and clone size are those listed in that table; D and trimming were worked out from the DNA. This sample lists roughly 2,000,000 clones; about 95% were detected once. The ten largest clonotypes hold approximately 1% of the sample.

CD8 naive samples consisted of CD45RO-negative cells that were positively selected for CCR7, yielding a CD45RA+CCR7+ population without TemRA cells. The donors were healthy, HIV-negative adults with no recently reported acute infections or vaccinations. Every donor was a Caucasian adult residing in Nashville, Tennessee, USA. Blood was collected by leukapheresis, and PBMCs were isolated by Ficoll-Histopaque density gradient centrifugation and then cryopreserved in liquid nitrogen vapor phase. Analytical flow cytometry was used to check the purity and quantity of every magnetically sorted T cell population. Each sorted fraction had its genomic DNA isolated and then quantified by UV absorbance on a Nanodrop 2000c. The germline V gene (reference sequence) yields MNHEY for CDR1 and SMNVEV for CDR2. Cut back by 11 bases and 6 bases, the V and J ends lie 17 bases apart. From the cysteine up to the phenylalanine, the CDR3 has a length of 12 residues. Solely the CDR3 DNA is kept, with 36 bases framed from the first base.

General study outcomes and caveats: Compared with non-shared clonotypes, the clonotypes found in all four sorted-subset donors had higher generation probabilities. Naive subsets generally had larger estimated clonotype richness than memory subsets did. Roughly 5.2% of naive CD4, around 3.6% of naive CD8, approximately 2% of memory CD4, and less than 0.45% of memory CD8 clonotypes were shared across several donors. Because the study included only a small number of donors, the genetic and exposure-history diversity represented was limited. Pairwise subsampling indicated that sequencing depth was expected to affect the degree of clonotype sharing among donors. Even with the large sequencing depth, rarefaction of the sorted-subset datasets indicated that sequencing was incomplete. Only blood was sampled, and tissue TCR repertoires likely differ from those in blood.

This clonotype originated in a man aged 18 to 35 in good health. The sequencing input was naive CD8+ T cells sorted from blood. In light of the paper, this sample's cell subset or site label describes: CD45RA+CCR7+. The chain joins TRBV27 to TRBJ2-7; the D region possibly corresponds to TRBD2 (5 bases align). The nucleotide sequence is TGTGCCTCTAAAGCCGGGGTATGCGAGCAGTACTTC. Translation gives CASKAGVCEQYF.